Below are 8 T cell receptor beta chains sequenced from a single sample in a study of T cells after yellow fever vaccination. Each CDR3 protein gets one entry after TCRdb re-called the 5' RACE reads with MiXCR. The sample lists about 340,000 distinct CDR3 sequences, under 15% occurring once. The specimen comprised CD4+ T cells sorted from PBMCs, sampled 15 days after the yellow fever booster vaccination. All receptors derive from a man between 18 and 35 years old who received the YFV17D yellow fever vaccine.

The V call is TRBV12-2, the J call TRBJ2-7; TRBD2, as called in the table, went unchecked against the DNA. TRBV12-2 is a documented pseudogene. The CDR3 has 21 residues. In DNA form, the CDR3 reads TGTGCAAGTCGCACGCGAACCGGGACTAGCCTTAAACATCCCCTCCCATACGAGCAGTACTTC. This translates into CASRTRTGTSLKHPLPYEQYF.

This chain joins TRBV25-1 and TRBJ1-1; no reliable D call. Germline V gives CDR1 MGHDK, CDR2 SYGVNS. The CDR3 has 15 amino acids. V was shortened by 2 bases and J by 2 bases, with 12 bases between the two germline ends. The CDR3 loop reads CASSEPGRINTEAFF. Here the CDR3 DNA reads TGTGCCAGCAGTGAACCCGGCAGGATCAACACTGAAGCTTTCTTT.

This clonotype has just one count. V and J are TRBV7-9 and TRBJ1-2, with 8 bases lining up with TRBD1. This CDR3 spans 15 amino acids. Germline lookup yields CDR1 SEHNR and CDR2 FQNEAQ (reference sequence). J was trimmed by 4 bases and V by 4 bases; bases with no gene match: 8. This CDR3 is CASSSQGVSLYGYTF. The CDR3 region has the DNA TGTGCCAGCAGCTCACAGGGGGTGAGTCTCTATGGCTACACCTTC.

At least ten counts were recorded for this clonotype. J is TRBJ1-1 and V is TRBV30; tentatively, D is TRBD1 (6 bases). The CDR3 runs 13 residues. In germline, CDR1 is GTSNPN, CDR2 SVGIG (reference sequence). The V and J ends lost 2 bases and 7 bases respectively, with 14 bases between them. CDR3 nucleotides: TGTGCCTGGAGTTTGGAGGGGGTGAGTGAAGCTTTCTTT. Encoded protein: CAWSLEGVSEAFF.

This clonotype was counted only a few times. The V call is TRBV2, the J call TRBJ2-3, with TRBD2 as a possible D gene (5 bases). Trimming took 7 bases from V and 5 from J, leaving 13 bases between them. The germline V gene encodes CDR1 SNHLY and CDR2 FYNNEI. There are 13 residues in the CDR3. CDR3 DNA: TGTGCCAGCAACTCCCACGAGGGAGATACGCAGTATTTT. It encodes CASNSHEGDTQYF.

This clonotype occurred a few times. The V call is TRBV6-2 or TRBV6-3, the J call TRBJ2-1, with 9 nucleotides matching TRBD2. CDR3 length: 16 residues. Germline CDR1 and CDR2: MNHEY and SVGEGT. J lost 6 bases, V lost 4 bases, and 10 bases had no gene match. CDR3 in amino acids: CASSSVRLAGLNEQFF. As DNA, the CDR3 is TGTGCCAGCAGTTCGGTGCGCCTAGCGGGGCTCAATGAGCAGTTCTTC.

The rearrangement links TRBV13 to TRBJ2-3, with 11 bases that match TRBD2. CDR3 length equals 17 residues. Trimming removed 3 bases from V and 2 bases from J; junction bases left unmatched: 7. CDR1 and CDR2 (germline): PRHDT, FYEKMQ (reference sequence). CDR3 coding DNA: TGTGCCAGCAGCTTGAGATTAGCGGGGGGGCCCACAGATACGCAGTATTTT. Translation: CASSLRLAGGPTDTQYF.

The chain carries TRBV15 and TRBJ2-2; TRBD2 matches 7 bases. CDR1 and CDR2 (germline): LNHNV, YYDKDF (reference sequence). The CDR3 consists of 15 residues. The V segment lost 3 bases and the J segment 6 bases; nucleotides outside the gene matches: 7. DNA for the CDR3: TGTGCCACCAGCAGCCCGGGGGGTAGCCCCGGGGAGCTGTTTTTT. This translates into CATSSPGGSPGELFF.